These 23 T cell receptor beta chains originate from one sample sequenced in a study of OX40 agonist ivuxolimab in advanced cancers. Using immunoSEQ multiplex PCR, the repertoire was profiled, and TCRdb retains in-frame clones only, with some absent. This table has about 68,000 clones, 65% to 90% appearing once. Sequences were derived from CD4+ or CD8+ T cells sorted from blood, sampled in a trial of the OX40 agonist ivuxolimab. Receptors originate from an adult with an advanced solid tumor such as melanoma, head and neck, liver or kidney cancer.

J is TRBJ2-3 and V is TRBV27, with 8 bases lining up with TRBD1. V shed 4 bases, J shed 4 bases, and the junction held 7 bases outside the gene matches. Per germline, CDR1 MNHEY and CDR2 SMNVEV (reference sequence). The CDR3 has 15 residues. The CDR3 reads CASSSSGGRSDTQYF. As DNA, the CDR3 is TGTGCCAGCAGTTCCTCAGGGGGCAGGTCAGATACGCAGTATTTT.

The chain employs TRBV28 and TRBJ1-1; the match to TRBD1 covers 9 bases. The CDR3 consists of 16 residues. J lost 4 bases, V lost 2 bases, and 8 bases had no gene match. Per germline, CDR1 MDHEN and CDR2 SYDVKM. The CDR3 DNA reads TGTGCCAGCAGTTTACTACAGGGGGCGATTCGCACTGAAGCTTTCTTT. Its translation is CASSLLQGAIRTEAFF.

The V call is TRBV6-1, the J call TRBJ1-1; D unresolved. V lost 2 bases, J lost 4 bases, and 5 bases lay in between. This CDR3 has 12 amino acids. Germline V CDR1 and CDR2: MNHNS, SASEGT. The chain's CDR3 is CASSEWGTEAFF. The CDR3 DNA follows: TGTGCCAGCAGTGAATGGGGCACTGAAGCTTTCTTT.

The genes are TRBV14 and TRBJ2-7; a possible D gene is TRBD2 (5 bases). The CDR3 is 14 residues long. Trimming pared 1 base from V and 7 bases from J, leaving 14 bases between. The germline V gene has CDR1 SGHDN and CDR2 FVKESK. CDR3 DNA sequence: TGTGCCAGCAGCCAAGCACGGGGATCGGGGGAGCAGTACTTC. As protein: CASSQARGSGEQYF.

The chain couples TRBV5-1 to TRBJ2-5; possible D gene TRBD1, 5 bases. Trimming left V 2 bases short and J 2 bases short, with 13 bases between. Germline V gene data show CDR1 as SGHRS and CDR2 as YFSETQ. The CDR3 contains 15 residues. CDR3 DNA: TGCGCCAGCAGCTTAAGCACGACAGTTCAAGAGACCCAGTACTTC. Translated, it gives CASSLSTTVQETQYF.

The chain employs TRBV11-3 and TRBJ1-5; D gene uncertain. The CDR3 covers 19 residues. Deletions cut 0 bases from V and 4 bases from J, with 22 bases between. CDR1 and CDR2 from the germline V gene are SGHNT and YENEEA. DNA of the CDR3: TGTGCCAGCAGCTTAGAGAGATCTCAGACCACGGGGTGGAATCAGCCCCAGCATTTT. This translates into CASSLERSQTTGWNQPQHF.

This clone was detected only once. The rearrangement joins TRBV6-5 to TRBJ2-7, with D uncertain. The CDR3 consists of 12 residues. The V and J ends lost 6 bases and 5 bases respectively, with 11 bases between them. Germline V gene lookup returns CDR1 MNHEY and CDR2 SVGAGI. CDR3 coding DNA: TGTGCCAGCAGCCAGGTGACCCACGAGCAGTACTTC. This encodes CASSQVTHEQYF.

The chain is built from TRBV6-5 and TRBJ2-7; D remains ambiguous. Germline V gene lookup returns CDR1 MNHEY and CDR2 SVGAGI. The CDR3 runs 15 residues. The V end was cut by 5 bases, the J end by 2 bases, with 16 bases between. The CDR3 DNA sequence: TGTGCCAGCAGTGTCGGGTCACACCAGGCCTACGAGCAGTACTTC. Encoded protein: CASSVGSHQAYEQYF.

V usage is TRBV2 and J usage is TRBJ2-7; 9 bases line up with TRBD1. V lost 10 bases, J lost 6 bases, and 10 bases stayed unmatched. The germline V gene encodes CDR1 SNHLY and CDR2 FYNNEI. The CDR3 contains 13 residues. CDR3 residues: CAILDRGTGEQYF. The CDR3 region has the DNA TGTGCCATCTTGGACAGGGGAACTGGCGAGCAGTACTTC.

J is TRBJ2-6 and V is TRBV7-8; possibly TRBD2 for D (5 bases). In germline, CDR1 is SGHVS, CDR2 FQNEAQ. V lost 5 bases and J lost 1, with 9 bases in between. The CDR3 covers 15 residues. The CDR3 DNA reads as TGTGCCAGCAGCCTGGACTCTTCTGGGGCCAACGTCCTGACTTTC. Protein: CASSLDSSGANVLTF.

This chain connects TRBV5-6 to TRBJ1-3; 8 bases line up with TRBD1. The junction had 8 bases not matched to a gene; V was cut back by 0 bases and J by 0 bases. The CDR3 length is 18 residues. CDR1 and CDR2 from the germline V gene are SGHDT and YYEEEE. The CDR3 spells CASSLARTGLGSGNTIYF. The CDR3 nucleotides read TGTGCCAGCAGCTTGGCGCGGACAGGGCTTGGCTCTGGAAACACCATATATTTT.

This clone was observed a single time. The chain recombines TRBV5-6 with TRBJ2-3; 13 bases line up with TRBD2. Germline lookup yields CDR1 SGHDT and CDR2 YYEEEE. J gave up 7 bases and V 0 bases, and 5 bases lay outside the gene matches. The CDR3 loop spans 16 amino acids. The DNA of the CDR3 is TGTGCCAGCAGCTTGGAGCGACTAGCGGGGGGTTATACGCAGTATTTT. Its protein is CASSLERLAGGYTQYF. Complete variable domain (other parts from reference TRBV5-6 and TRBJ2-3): DAGVTQSPTHLIKTRGQQVTLRCSPKSGHDTVSWYQQALGQGPQFIFQYYEEEERQRGNFPDRFSGHQFPNYSSELNVNALLLGDSALYLCASSLERLAGGYTQYFGPGTRLTVL.

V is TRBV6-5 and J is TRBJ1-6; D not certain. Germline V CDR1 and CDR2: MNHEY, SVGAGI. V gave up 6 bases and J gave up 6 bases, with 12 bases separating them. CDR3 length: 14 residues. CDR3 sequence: CASSDRWGNSPLHF. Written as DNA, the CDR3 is TGTGCCAGCAGCGATCGTTGGGGTAATTCACCCCTCCACTTT.

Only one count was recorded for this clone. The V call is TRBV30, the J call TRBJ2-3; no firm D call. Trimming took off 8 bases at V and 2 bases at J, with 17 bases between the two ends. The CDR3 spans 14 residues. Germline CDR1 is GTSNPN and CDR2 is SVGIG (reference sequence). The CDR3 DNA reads TGTGCCGCCACCTCCGGGCTCCACACAGATACGCAGTATTTT. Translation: CAATSGLHTDTQYF.

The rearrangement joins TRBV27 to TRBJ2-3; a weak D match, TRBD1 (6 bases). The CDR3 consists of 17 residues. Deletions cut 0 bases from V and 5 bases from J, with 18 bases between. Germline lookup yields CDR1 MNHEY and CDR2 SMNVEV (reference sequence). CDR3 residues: CASSLSGSNTGLDTQYF. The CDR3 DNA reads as TGTGCCAGCAGTTTATCGGGATCGAATACAGGGCTAGATACGCAGTATTTT.

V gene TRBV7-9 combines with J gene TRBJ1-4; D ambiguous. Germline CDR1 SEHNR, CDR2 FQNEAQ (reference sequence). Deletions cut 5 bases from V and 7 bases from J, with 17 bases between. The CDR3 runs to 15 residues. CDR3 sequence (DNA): TGTGCCAGCAGCCCGAAGGGCAGGATTACTGAAAAACTGTTTTTT. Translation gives CASSPKGRITEKLFF.

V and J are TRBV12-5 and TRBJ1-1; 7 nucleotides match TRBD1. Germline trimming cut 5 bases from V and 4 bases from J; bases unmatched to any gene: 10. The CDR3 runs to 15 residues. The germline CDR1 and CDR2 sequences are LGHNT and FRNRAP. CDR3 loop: CASGPQTGMATEAFF. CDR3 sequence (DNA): TGTGCTAGTGGTCCCCAGACAGGGATGGCCACTGAAGCTTTCTTT.

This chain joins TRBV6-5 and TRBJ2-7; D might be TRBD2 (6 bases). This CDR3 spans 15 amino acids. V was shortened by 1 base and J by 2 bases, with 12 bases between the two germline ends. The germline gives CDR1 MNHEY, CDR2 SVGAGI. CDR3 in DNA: TGTGCCAGCAGTTACTACGGCGGGGAAACCTACGAGCAGTACTTC. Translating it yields CASSYYGGETYEQYF.

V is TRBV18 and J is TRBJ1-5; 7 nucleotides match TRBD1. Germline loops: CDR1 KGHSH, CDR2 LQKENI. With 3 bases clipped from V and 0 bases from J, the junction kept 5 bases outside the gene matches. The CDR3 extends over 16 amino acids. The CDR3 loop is CASSPATGNSNQPQHF. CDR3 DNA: TGTGCCAGCTCACCTGCGACAGGGAATAGCAATCAGCCCCAGCATTTT.

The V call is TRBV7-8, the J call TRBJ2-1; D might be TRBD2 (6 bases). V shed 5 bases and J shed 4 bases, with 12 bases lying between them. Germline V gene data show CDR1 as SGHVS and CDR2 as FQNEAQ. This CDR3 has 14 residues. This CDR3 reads CASSPGEGYNEQFF. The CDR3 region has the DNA TGTGCCAGCAGCCCGGGGGAAGGATACAATGAGCAGTTCTTC.

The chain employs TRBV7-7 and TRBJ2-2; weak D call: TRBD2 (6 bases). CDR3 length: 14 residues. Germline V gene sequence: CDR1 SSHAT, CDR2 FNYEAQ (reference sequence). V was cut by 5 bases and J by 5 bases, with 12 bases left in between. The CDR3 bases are TGTGCCAGCAGCGGGACCGGAGGGACCGGGGAGCTGTTTTTT. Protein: CASSGTGGTGELFF.

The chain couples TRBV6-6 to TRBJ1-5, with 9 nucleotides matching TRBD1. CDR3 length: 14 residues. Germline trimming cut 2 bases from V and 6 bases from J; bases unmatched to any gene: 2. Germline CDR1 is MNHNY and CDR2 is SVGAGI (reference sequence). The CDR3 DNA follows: TGTGCCAGCAGTTACGGGACAGGGTCTCAGCCCCAGCATTTT. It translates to CASSYGTGSQPQHF.

The CDR3 loop is CASSLDGQRLKAFF. The DNA of the CDR3 is TGTGCCAGCAGCTTGGATGGACAACGTCTTAAAGCTTTCTTT. The chain has TRBV7-9 and TRBJ1-1; TRBD1 might be the D (5 bases). V was trimmed by 3 bases and J by 9 bases, leaving 17 bases between them. The length of the CDR3 is 14 residues. Germline CDR1 is SEHNR and CDR2 is FQNEAQ (reference sequence).